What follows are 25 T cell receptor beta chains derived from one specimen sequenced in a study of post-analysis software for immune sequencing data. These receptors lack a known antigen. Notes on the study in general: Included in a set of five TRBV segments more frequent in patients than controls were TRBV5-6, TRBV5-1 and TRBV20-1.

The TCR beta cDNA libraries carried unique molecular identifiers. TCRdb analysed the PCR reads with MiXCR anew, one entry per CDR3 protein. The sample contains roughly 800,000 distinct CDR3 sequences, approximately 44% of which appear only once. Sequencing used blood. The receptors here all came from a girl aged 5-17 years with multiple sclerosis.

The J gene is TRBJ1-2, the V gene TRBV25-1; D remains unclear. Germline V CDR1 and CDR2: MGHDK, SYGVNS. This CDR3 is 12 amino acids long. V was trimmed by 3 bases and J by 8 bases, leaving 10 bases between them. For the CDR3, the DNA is TGTGCCAGCAGTGACCTACCAACCGGCTACACCTTC. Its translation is CASSDLPTGYTF.

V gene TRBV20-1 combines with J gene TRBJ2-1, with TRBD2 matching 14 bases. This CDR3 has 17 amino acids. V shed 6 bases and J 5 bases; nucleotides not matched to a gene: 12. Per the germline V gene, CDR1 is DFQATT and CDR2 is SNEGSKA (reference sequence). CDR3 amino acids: CSAKSRGLAGEDNEQFF. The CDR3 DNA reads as TGCAGTGCCAAGAGCAGGGGACTAGCGGGAGAAGACAATGAGCAGTTCTTC.

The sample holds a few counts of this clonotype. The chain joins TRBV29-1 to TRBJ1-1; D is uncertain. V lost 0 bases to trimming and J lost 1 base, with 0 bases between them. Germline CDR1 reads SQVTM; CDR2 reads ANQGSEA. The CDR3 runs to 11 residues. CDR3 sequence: CSVEENTEAFF. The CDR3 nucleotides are TGCAGCGTTGAAGAGAACACTGAAGCTTTCTTT.

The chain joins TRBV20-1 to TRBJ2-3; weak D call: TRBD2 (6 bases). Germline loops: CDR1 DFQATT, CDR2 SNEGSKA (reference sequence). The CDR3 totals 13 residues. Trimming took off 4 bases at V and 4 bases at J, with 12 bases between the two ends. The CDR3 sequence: CSAMGGNADTQYF. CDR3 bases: TGCAGTGCTATGGGAGGTAACGCAGATACGCAGTATTTT.

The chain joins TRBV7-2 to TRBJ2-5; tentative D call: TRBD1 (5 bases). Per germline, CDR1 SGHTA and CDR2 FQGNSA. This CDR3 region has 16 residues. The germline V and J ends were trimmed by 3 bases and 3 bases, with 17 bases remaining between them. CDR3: CASSLRQGYGEETQYF. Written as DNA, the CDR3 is TGTGCCAGCAGCTTGCGTCAGGGATATGGGGAAGAGACCCAGTACTTC. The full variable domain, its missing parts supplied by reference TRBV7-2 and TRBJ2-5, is GAGVSQSPSNKVTEKGKDVELRCDPISGHTALYWYRQSLGQGLEFLIYFQGNSAPDKSGLPSDRFSAERTGGSVSTLTIQRTQQEDSAVYLCASSLRQGYGEETQYFGPGTRLLVL.

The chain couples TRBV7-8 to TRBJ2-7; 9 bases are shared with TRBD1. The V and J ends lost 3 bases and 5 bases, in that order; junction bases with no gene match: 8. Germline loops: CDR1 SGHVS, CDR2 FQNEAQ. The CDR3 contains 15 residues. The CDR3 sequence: CASSFGTGKGDEQYF. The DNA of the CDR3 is TGTGCCAGCAGCTTCGGGACAGGGAAGGGCGACGAGCAGTACTTC.

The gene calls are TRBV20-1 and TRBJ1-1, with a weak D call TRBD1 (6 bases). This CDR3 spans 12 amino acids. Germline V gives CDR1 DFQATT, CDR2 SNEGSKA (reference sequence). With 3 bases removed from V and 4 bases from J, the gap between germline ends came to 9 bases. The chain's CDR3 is CSASGGLTEAFF. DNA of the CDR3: TGCAGTGCTAGCGGGGGGCTCACTGAAGCTTTCTTT.

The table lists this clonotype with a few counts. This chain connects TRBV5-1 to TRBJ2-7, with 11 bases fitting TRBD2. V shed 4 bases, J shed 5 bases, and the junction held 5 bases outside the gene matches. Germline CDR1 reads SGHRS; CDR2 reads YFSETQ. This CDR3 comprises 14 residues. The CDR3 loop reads CASSGGTSGDEQYF. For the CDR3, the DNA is TGCGCCAGCAGCGGAGGGACTAGCGGAGACGAGCAGTACTTC.

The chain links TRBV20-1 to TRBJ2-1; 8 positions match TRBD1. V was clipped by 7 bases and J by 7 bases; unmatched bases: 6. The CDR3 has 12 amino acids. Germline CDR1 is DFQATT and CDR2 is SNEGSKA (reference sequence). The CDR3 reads CSGKQGVNEQFF. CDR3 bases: TGCAGTGGAAAACAGGGGGTTAATGAGCAGTTCTTC.

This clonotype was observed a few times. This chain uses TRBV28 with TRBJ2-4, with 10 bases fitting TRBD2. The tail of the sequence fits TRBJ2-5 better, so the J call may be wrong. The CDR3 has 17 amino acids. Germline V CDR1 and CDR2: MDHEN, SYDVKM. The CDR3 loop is CASSSRRTSGGEETQYF. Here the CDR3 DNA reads TGTGCCAGCAGTTCCCGCAGGACTAGCGGAGGAGAAGAGACCCAGTACTTC.

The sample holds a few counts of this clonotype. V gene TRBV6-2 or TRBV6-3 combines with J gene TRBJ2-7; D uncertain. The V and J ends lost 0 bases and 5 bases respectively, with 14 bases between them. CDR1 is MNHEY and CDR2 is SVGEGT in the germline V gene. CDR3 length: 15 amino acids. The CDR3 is CASSYSGRSRNEQYF. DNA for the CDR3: TGTGCCAGCAGTTACTCCGGCAGGTCGAGAAACGAGCAGTACTTC.

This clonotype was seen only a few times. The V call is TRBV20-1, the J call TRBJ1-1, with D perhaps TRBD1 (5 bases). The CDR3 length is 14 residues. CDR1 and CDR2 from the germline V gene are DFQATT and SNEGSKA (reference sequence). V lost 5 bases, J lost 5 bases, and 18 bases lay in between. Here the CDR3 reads CSALLTGAGTEAFF. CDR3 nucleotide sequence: TGCAGTGCTCTCCTAACGGGTGCAGGGACTGAAGCTTTCTTT.

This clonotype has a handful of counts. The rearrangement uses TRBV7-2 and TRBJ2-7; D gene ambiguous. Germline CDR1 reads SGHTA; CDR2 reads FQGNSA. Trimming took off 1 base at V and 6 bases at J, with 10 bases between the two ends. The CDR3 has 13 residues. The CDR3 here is CASSLDRTLEQYF. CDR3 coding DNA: TGTGCCAGCAGCTTAGACCGTACACTCGAGCAGTACTTC. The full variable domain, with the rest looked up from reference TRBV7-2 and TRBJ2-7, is GAGVSQSPSNKVTEKGKDVELRCDPISGHTALYWYRQSLGQGLEFLIYFQGNSAPDKSGLPSDRFSAERTGGSVSTLTIQRTQQEDSAVYLCASSLDRTLEQYFGPGTRLTVT.

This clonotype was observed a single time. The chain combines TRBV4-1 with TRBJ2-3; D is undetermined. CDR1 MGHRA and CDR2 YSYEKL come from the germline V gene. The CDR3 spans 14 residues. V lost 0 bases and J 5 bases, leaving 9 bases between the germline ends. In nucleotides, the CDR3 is TGCGCCAGCAGCCAAGACCTATATCTAGATACGCAGTATTTT. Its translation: CASSQDLYLDTQYF.

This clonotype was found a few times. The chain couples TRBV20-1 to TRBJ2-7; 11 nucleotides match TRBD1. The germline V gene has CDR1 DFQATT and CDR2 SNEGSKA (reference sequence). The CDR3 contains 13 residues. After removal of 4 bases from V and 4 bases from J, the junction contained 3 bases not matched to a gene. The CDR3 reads CSAKGQGGYEQYF. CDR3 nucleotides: TGCAGTGCTAAGGGACAGGGGGGGTACGAGCAGTACTTC.

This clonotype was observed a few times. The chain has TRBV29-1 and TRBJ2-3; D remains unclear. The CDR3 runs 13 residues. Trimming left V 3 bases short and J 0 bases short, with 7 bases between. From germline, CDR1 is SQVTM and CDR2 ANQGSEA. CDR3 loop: CSVETDSTDTQYF. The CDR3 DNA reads TGCAGCGTTGAGACTGATAGCACAGATACGCAGTATTTT.

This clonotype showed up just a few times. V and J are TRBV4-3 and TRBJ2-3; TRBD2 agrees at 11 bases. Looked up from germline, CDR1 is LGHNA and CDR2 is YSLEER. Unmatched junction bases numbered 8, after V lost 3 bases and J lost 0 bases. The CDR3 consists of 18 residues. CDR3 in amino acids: CASSHQLAGVGSTDTQYF. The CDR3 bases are TGCGCCAGCAGCCATCAACTAGCGGGAGTGGGTAGCACAGATACGCAGTATTTT.

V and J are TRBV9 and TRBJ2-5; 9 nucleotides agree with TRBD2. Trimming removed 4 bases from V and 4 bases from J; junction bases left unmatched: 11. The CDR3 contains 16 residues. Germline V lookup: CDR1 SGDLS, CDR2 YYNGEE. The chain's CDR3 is CASSWGASGNGETQYF. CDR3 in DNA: TGTGCCAGCAGCTGGGGGGCTAGCGGGAATGGAGAGACCCAGTACTTC.

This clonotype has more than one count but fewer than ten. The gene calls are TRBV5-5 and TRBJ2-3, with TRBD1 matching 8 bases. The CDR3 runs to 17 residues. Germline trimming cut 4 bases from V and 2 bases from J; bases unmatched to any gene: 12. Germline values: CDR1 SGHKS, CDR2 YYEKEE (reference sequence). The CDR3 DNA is TGTGCCAGCAGCATGGGGGACAGGAAGACTTTCACAGATACGCAGTATTTT. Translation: CASSMGDRKTFTDTQYF.

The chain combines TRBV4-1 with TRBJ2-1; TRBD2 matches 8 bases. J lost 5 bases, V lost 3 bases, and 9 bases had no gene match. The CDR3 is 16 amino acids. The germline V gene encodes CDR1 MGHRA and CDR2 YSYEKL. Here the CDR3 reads CASSHWERENNNEQFF. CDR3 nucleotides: TGCGCCAGCAGCCACTGGGAGCGGGAGAACAACAATGAGCAGTTCTTC.

CDR3: CASSVSGVNTGELFF. CDR3 DNA: TGTGCCAGCAGCGTAAGCGGGGTCAACACCGGGGAGCTGTTTTTT. V and J are TRBV9 and TRBJ2-2; TRBD2 matches at 7 bases. The CDR3 has 15 residues. The germline V gene has CDR1 SGDLS and CDR2 YYNGEE. Trimming removed 1 base from V and 2 bases from J; junction bases left unmatched: 2.

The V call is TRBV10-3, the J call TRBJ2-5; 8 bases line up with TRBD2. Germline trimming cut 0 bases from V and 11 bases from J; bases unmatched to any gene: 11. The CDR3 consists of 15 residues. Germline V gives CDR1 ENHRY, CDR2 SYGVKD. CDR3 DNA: TGTGCCATCAGTGAGTCCGAGCGGGAGAGAGGGGAGCAGTACTTC. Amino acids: CAISESERERGEQYF.

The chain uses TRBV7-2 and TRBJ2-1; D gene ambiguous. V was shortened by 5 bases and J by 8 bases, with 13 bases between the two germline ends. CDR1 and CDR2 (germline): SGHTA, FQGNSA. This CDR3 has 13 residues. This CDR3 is CASSLTPRHEQFF. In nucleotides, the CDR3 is TGTGCCAGCAGCCTGACTCCCAGGCATGAGCAGTTCTTC.

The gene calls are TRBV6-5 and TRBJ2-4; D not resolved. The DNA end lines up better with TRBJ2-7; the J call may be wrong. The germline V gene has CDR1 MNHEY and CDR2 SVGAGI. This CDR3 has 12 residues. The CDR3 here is CASSPKVGEQYF. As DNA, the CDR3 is TGTGCCAGCAGCCCCAAGGTCGGCGAGCAGTACTTC.

CDR3 sequence reads: CASSRLRGQGYTF. In DNA, the CDR3 is TGTGCCAGCAGTAGACTCAGGGGGCAGGGCTACACCTTC. The gene calls are TRBV6-6 and TRBJ1-2; 8 bases are shared with TRBD1. The germline V gene has CDR1 MNHNY and CDR2 SVGAGI (reference sequence). The CDR3 is 13 amino acids. Germline trimming cut 5 bases from V and 8 bases from J; bases unmatched to any gene: 7.